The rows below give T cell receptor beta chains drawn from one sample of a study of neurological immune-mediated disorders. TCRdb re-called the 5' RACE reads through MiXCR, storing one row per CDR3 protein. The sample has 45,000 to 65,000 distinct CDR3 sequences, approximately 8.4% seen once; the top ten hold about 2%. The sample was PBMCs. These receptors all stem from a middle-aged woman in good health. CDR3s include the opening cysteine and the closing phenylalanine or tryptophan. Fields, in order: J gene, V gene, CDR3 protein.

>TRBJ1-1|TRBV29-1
CSGDRGRGTEAFF
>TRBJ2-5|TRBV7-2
CASSSTPQGETQYF
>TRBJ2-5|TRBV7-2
CASSLTPPGTGGETQYF
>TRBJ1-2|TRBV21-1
CASSSLPGQYGYTF
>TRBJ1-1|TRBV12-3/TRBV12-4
CASSLANTEAFF
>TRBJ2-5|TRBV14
CASSQDRGTPQYF
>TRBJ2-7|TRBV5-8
CASTRLNYEQYF
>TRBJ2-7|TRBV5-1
CASGPGTTLSYEQYF
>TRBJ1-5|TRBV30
CAWGVREKQPQHF
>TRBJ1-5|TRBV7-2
CASSLARGQPQHF
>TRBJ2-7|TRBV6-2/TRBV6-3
CASSYIGPSGPYEQYF
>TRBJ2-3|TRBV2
CASSGGRGPDTQYF
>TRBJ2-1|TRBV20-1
CSARLSGRRYNEQFF
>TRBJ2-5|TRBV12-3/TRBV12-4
CASSTGQGAAGGPRETQYF
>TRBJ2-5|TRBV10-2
CASGLSGYQETQYF
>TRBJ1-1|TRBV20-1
CSARAGAGYTEAFF
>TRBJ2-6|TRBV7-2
CASSLGLLAGISGANVLTF
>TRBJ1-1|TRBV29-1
CSVGTGGSKNEAFF
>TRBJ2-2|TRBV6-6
CASRTQPGHYTGELFF
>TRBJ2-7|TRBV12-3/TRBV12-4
CASSLGDGAYEQYF
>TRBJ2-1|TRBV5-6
CASSPYSRGGHEQFF
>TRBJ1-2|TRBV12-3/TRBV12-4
CASSFGGPDYGYTF
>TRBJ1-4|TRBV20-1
CSARDGGTNEKLFF
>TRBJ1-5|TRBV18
CASSPGSERPQHF
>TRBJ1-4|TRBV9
CASSVFPAEGKLFF
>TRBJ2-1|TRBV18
CASSPPDGTNNEQFF
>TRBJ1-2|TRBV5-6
CASSLLTRSYGYTF
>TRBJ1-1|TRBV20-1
CSARSPGLNTEAFF
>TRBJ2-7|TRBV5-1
CASSEGPSSAEQYF
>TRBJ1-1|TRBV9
CASSVVWGGTEAFF
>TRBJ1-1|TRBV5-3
CARSGRSPDTEAFF
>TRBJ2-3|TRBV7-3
CASSPSGSTDTQYF
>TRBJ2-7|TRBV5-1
CASSLAAGLSSGQYF
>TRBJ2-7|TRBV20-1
CSARGIQHYEQYF
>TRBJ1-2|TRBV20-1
CSARDGGTRGGYTF
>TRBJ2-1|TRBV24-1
CATSDKLAGGRGEQFF
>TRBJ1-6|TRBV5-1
CASSSSRGGGFNSPLHF
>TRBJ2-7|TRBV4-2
CASSQSFERVYEQYF
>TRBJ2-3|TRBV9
CASSVDYTDTQYF
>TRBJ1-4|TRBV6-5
CASRRQIATNEKLFF
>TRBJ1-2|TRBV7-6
CASSSGTPGHYGYTF
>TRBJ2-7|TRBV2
CASSEIEVSRYEQYF
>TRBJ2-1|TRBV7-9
CATYQENYNEQFF